These T cell receptor beta chains were read from a single sample in a study of T cell repertoires in cytomegalovirus infection. TCRdb recomputed calls from the reads with MiXCR, one row per CDR3 protein. The sample has 150,000 or so distinct CDR3 sequences, roughly 18% seen once. Sequencing was carried out using CD8+ T cells from PBMCs. All receptors derive from a human donor in good health (CMV status not recorded). Some clones in this sample may be carry-over from other donors' samples. CDR3s include the opening cysteine and the closing phenylalanine or tryptophan. A D gene is named only where the DNA matches it firmly. Not every row has a clone size; where given, it reads once, few, many or a size class.

size | J | V | D | length | DNA | CDR3
NA | TRBJ2-1 | TRBV20-1 | NA | 13 | TGCAGTGCTAGAGATTGGGGTGGGAATGAGCAGTTCTTC | CSARDWGGNEQFF
few | TRBJ1-1 | TRBV29-1 | TRBD1 | 15 | TGCAGCGTTGAGGACCGGGGGACAGGGAACACTGAAGCTTTCTTT | CSVEDRGTGNTEAFF
NA | TRBJ2-3 | TRBV7-2 | TRBD2 | 15 | TGTGCCAGCAGCTTAGCACAGCGGGAGGTAGATACGCAGTATTTT | CASSLAQREVDTQYF
NA | TRBJ2-7 | TRBV14 | NA | 14 | TGTGCCAGCAGCCCAGGAGAGGGCTCCTACGAGCAGTACTTC | CASSPGEGSYEQYF
NA | TRBJ1-1 | TRBV28 | NA | 13 | TGTGCCAGCAGTCCACATAAGAACACTGAAGCTTTCTTT | CASSPHKNTEAFF
NA | TRBJ2-7 | TRBV4-3 | TRBD1 | 16 | TGCGCCAGCAGCCAAGACCTGGGACAGGGGGTCTACGAGCAGTACTTC | CASSQDLGQGVYEQYF
NA | TRBJ2-6 | TRBV27 | NA | 18 | TGTGCCAGCAGTTTAACATCCCGGATGGGCTCTGGGGCCAACGTCCTGACTTTC | CASSLTSRMGSGANVLTF
many | TRBJ2-3 | TRBV7-2 | NA | 14 | TGTGCCAGCAGCTTAGAAGGGGGGCCAGATACGCAGTATTTT | CASSLEGGPDTQYF
few | TRBJ2-4 | TRBV7-9 | NA | 15 | TGTGCCAGCAGCTTAGACCGTTTAGCCAAAAACATTCAGTACTTC | CASSLDRLAKNIQYF
NA | TRBJ2-1 | TRBV20-1 | NA | 10 | TGCAGCCTAGGCTACAATGAGCAGTTCTTC | CSLGYNEQFF
NA | TRBJ2-2 | TRBV20-1 | NA | 14 | TGCAGTGCTAGAGATACCCGGTCCCCCGGGGAGCTGTTTTTT | CSARDTRSPGELFF
few | TRBJ2-7 | TRBV7-2 | NA | 13 | TGTGCCAGCAGCTCACCCCCTTCCTACGAGCAGTACTTC | CASSSPPSYEQYF
NA | TRBJ1-2 | TRBV7-9 | NA | 12 | TGTGCCAGCAGCTTAGCAGACGAGGGCTACACCTTC | CASSLADEGYTF
NA | TRBJ2-7 | TRBV6-2/TRBV6-3 | TRBD2 | 16 | TGTGCCAGCAGTTACTCTAGGGCTAGCGGGAGTAGTGAGCAGTACTTC | CASSYSRASGSSEQYF
NA | TRBJ2-7 | TRBV29-1 | NA | 13 | TGCAGCGCTTACCTGGACGGCTCCTACGAGCAGTACTTC | CSAYLDGSYEQYF
few | TRBJ2-4 | TRBV7-8 | TRBD1 | 15 | TGTGCCAGCAGCTTAGTCAGGGGGAGAAAAAACATTCAGTACTTC | CASSLVRGRKNIQYF
NA | TRBJ2-3 | TRBV28 | NA | 14 | TGTGCCAGCAGTTTTGGGCAGGACACAGATACGCAGTATTTT | CASSFGQDTDTQYF
NA | TRBJ2-1 | TRBV14 | NA | 15 | TGTGCCAGCAGCCGAGCGGAGAGCTCCTACAATGAGCAGTTCTTC | CASSRAESSYNEQFF
few | TRBJ1-6 | TRBV7-6 | NA | 15 | TGTGCCAGCAGCTTAAGCGGGCGGGCAGATTCACCCCTCCACTTT | CASSLSGRADSPLHF
few | TRBJ1-5 | TRBV27 | NA | 15 | TGTGCCAGCAGCCCATCAGGCTCCCGCAATCAGCCCCAGCATTTT | CASSPSGSRNQPQHF
NA | TRBJ1-5 | TRBV12-5 | NA | 16 | TGTGCTAGTGGTTTTTACACAGGGATTGACAATCAGCCCCAGCATTTT | CASGFYTGIDNQPQHF
few | TRBJ2-2 | TRBV7-8 | NA | 17 | TGTGCCAGCAGCCGTGGTAGATCCTTTCGGGACACCGGGGAGCTGTTTTTT | CASSRGRSFRDTGELFF
NA | TRBJ2-1 | TRBV29-1 | NA | 12 | TGCAGCGTTGAAAGGAGGAAAAATGAGCAGTTCTTC | CSVERRKNEQFF
few | TRBJ1-2 | TRBV19 | NA | 13 | TGTGCCAGTAGTATTAGACTTGACTATGGCTACACCTTC | CASSIRLDYGYTF
NA | TRBJ2-1 | TRBV10-3 | NA | 13 | TGTGCCATCAGGGCGGGTCAAACCAATGAGCAGTTCTTC | CAIRAGQTNEQFF
many | TRBJ2-1 | TRBV25-1 | TRBD2 | 13 | TGTGCCAGCAGTGAATGGACTAGCGTTGAGCAGTTCTTC | CASSEWTSVEQFF
few | TRBJ2-2 | TRBV19 | NA | 15 | TGTGCCAGTAGTATGGATGCCCGAAAAACCGGGGAGCTGTTTTTT | CASSMDARKTGELFF
few | TRBJ1-2 | TRBV27 | NA | 15 | TGTGCCAGCAGTGGGGAGGCAGGGGAGGGAGCTGGCTACACCTTC | CASSGEAGEGAGYTF
NA | TRBJ1-4 | TRBV7-2 | TRBD1 | 14 | TGTGCCAGCAGCTTACCCGGGACAGGGGAAAAACTGTTTTTT | CASSLPGTGEKLFF
NA | TRBJ1-6 | TRBV20-1 | NA | 18 | TGCAGTGCTAGAGATTTGAGACAGTCGAGCTCCTATAATTCACCCCTCCACTTT | CSARDLRQSSSYNSPLHF
many | TRBJ2-7 | TRBV7-3 | NA | 13 | TGTGCCAGCAGCTTAATCGGGGGAACCGAGCAGTACTTC | CASSLIGGTEQYF
few | TRBJ1-3 | TRBV12-3/TRBV12-4 | TRBD1 | 18 | TGTGCCAGCAGTTTACGACAGGGGCTCTGGGGCTCTGGAAACACCATATATTTT | CASSLRQGLWGSGNTIYF
NA | TRBJ1-2 | TRBV7-2 | NA | 15 | TGTGCCAGCAGCCCCCGACAGGTCCGGAATCTTGGCTACACCTTC | CASSPRQVRNLGYTF
NA | TRBJ2-1 | TRBV7-6 | TRBD2 | 13 | TGTGCCAGCAGCGCGCGGGGGGGGCATGAGCAGTTCTTC | CASSARGGHEQFF
few | TRBJ1-5 | TRBV7-8 | NA | 17 | TGTGCCAGCAGCATCGGACGGACGGTTAATAGCAATCAGCCCCAGCATTTT | CASSIGRTVNSNQPQHF
NA | TRBJ1-2 | TRBV5-5 | NA | 14 | TGTGCCAGCAGCCTGGGGGACGGGAGCTATGGCTACACCTTC | CASSLGDGSYGYTF
NA | TRBJ2-1 | TRBV2 | TRBD2 | 14 | TGTGAAACTAGCGGGGGGGGCACCTACAATGAGCAGTTCTTC | CETSGGGTYNEQFF
few | TRBJ2-7 | TRBV7-9 | NA | 15 | TGTGCCAGCAGCTTATTATCGGCAGGGGATAACGAGCAGTACTTC | CASSLLSAGDNEQYF
NA | TRBJ1-1 | TRBV12-3/TRBV12-4 | NA | 13 | TGTGCCAGCAGGATCTATGTGAACACTGAAGCTTTCTTT | CASRIYVNTEAFF
few | TRBJ2-5 | TRBV7-2 | NA | 14 | TGTGCCAGCAGCTTAGATCCATCGCGAGAGACCCAGTACTTC | CASSLDPSRETQYF
many | TRBJ1-5 | TRBV4-2 | NA | 15 | TGTGCCAGCAGCCAAGCGGGGGGCGATCATCAGCCCCAGCATTTT | CASSQAGGDHQPQHF
few | TRBJ2-2 | TRBV6-1 | NA | 14 | TGTGCCAGCAGTGTAGGACTAAACACCGGGGAGCTGTTTTTT | CASSVGLNTGELFF
NA | TRBJ2-3 | TRBV6-2/TRBV6-3 | TRBD2 | 20 | TGTGCCAGCAGTTACCCGGTCCTCTTCTCATTAGCGGGAGGGCCAGATACGCAGTATTTT | CASSYPVLFSLAGGPDTQYF
few | TRBJ2-2 | TRBV7-2 | NA | 14 | TGTGCCAGCAGCCATGCGGAGGGCGCCGGGGAGCTGTTTTTT | CASSHAEGAGELFF
NA | TRBJ2-1 | TRBV7-8 | NA | 13 | TGTGCCAGCAGCTTAGGGGGGTTTAGAGAGCAGTTCTTC | CASSLGGFREQFF
NA | TRBJ1-2 | TRBV7-9 | TRBD1 | 16 | TGTGCCAGCAGCTTGACAGGGGGCCAGGGCAACTATGGCTACACCTTC | CASSLTGGQGNYGYTF
few | TRBJ2-5 | TRBV28 | NA | 15 | TGTGCCAGCAGTCCCGAGGACAGTCCCGGAGAGACCCAGTACTTC | CASSPEDSPGETQYF
few | TRBJ2-1 | TRBV12-3/TRBV12-4 | NA | 13 | TGTGCCAGCAGGGCTGAAGGGCATTTTGAGCAGTTCTTC | CASRAEGHFEQFF
NA | TRBJ1-2 | TRBV7-2 | NA | 13 | TGTGCCAGCAGCTTAGGACGGGTCTTCGGCTACACCTTC | CASSLGRVFGYTF
few | TRBJ2-3 | TRBV7-9 | NA | 12 | TGTGCCAGCAGCTTTAGAACAGATACGCAGTATTTT | CASSFRTDTQYF
NA | TRBJ2-7 | TRBV28 | TRBD1 | 18 | TGTGCCAGCAGCTTCAAAGCCCCCCGGGACAGGGGGCCTATCGAGCAGTACTTC | CASSFKAPRDRGPIEQYF
few | TRBJ2-7 | TRBV27 | TRBD2 | 13 | TGTGCCAGCAGGACTAGCGGGACTCCCGAGCAGTACTTC | CASRTSGTPEQYF
NA | TRBJ2-2 | TRBV4-2 | TRBD2 | 16 | TGTGCCAGCAGCCAAGAAATAGCGGGAGTTGTCGGGGAGCTGTTTTTT | CASSQEIAGVVGELFF
few | TRBJ1-5 | TRBV7-2 | NA | 12 | TGTGCCAGCGGAAGCGGCAATCAGCCCCAGCATTTT | CASGSGNQPQHF
NA | TRBJ2-1 | TRBV4-2 | NA | 16 | TGTGCCAGCAGGTACCATGGGACCTCGGACAGCGATGAGCAGTTCTTC | CASRYHGTSDSDEQFF